The subject of this entry is one TCR beta chain. This sample was included in a study of T cells expressing NK-cell markers. Study-wide background: One of eight sequenced donors was HCMV-seronegative; the other seven were seropositive.

Reprocessing the 5' RACE reads, TCRdb reports a single entry for every CDR3 protein and omits DNA. This sample contains 550,000 to 600,000 distinct CDR3 sequences. The TCR was taken from a man aged 18 to 30 in good health. The sequencing input was blood T cells: a sorted CD56 or NKG2C T cell subset, CD4+ or CD8+ T cells, or bulk PBMC T cells (not recorded which).

CDR3 loop: CASSGIWRDNEQFF. This rearrangement joins TRBV4-1 to TRBJ2-1; TCRdb picks TRBD2, but there is no DNA to check that call. This CDR3 has 14 residues. CDR1 is MGHRA, CDR2 YSYEKL, per germline.